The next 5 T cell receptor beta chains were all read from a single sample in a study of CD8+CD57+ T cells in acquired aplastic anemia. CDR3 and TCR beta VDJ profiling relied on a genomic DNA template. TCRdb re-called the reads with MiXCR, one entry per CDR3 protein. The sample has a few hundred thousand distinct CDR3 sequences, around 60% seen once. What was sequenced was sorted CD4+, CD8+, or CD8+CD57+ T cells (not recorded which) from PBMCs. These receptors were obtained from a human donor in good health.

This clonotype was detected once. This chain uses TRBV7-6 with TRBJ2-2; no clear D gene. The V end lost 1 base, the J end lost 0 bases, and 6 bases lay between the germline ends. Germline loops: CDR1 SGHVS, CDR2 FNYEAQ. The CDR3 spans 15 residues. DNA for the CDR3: TGTGCCAGCAGCTTAGTCGTTTCGAACACCGGGGAGCTGTTTTTT. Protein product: CASSLVVSNTGELFF.

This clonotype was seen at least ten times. The CDR3 here is CASSQRPGYTGELFF. For the CDR3, the DNA is TGTGCCAGCAGCCAACGACCCGGGTACACCGGGGAGCTGTTTTTT. V usage is TRBV14 and J usage is TRBJ2-2; D not resolved. The length of the CDR3 is 15 residues. Germline CDR1 reads SGHDN; CDR2 reads FVKESK. Trimming took 2 bases from V and 3 from J, leaving 10 bases between them.

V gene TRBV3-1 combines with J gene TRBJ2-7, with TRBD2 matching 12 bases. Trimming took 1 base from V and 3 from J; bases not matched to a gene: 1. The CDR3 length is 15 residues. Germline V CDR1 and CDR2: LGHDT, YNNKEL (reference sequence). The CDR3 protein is CASSQGTSGVYEQYF. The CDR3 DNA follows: TGTGCCAGCAGCCAAGGGACTAGCGGGGTCTACGAGCAGTACTTC.

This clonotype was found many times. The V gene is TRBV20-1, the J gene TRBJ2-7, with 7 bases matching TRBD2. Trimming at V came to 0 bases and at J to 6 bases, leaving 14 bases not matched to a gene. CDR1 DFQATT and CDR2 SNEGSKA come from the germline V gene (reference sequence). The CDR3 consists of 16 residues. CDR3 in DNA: TGCAGTGCTAGAGATCCCCCCGGACTAGAGTCAGCCGAGCAGTACTTC. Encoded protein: CSARDPPGLESAEQYF.

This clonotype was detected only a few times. The CDR3, as DNA: TGCGCCAGCAGCCAAGAAACAGGGGCCGAAAAACTGTTTTTT. As protein: CASSQETGAEKLFF. This rearrangement joins TRBV4-1 to TRBJ1-4; 7 bases match TRBD1. The V segment lost 0 bases and the J segment 8 bases; nucleotides outside the gene matches: 3. The CDR3 totals 14 residues. From germline, CDR1 is MGHRA and CDR2 YSYEKL.